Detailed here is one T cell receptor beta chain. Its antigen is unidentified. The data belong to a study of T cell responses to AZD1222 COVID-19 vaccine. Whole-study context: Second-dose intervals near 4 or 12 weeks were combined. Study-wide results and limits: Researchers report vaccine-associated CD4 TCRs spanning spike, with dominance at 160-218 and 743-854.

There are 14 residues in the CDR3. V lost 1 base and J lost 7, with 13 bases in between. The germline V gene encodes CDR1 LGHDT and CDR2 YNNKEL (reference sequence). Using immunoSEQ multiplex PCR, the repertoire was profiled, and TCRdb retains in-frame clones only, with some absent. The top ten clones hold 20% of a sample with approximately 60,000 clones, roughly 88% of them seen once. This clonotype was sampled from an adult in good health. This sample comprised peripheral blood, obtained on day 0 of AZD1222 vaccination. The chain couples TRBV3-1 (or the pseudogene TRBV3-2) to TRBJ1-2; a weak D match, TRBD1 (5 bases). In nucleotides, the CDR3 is TGTGCCAGCAGCCAAGTTTCGGGGGGTAGTGGCTACACCTTC. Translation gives CASSQVSGGSGYTF.